Each of the 24 T cell receptor beta chains below was sequenced from the same sample in a study of shared clonotypes between healthy human individuals. Repertoires were generated with immunoSEQ multiplex PCR, while TCRdb's copy carries only in-frame clones and drops some. The sample includes roughly 1,500,000 clones, 95% to 99% of them seen just once. The sequenced sample was naive CD4+ T cells sorted from blood. Documented subset: CD45RA+ positively selected. The source of these receptors is a man under 40 in good health.

This clone has only one observation. This chain uses TRBV7-3 with TRBJ2-2; 13 bases match TRBD2. Germline assignment: CDR1 SGHTA and CDR2 FQGTGA. V gave up 2 bases and J gave up 7 bases; unmatched junction bases: 10. This CDR3 has 18 amino acids. The CDR3 sequence is CASSLGPGLAGEVGELFF. CDR3 nucleotides: TGTGCCAGCAGCTTAGGCCCCGGACTAGCGGGAGAGGTCGGGGAGCTGTTTTTT.

The chain carries TRBV5-4 and TRBJ2-2, with unresolved D. Germline loops: CDR1 SGHNT, CDR2 YYREEE (reference sequence). The CDR3 has 14 amino acids. The V and J ends lost 4 bases and 6 bases respectively, with 13 bases between them. Written as DNA, the CDR3 is TGTGCCAGCAGCCGGGTGGCTGTGGCCGGGGAGCTGTTTTTT. Its translation is CASSRVAVAGELFF.

V gene TRBV5-3 combines with J gene TRBJ2-1, with 8 bases matching TRBD2. TRBV5-3 is assigned to the ORF class and has an uncertain function. This CDR3 is 16 amino acids long. V lost 1 base and J lost 7; bases outside the gene matches: 10. This chain's CDR3 is CARSLITGGPMNEQFF. The CDR3 DNA reads as TGTGCCAGAAGCTTGATTACGGGAGGGCCCATGAATGAGCAGTTCTTC.

About this clone: Other nucleotide sequences from this sample produce the same CDR3. The V call is TRBV2, the J call TRBJ2-2; D gene uncertain. V lost 6 bases, J lost 2 bases, and 7 bases lay in between. This CDR3 has 13 amino acids. Germline V gene sequence: CDR1 SNHLY, CDR2 FYNNEI. CDR3 residues: CASRGTNTGELFF. In nucleotides, the CDR3 is TGTGCCAGCAGGGGTACAAACACCGGGGAGCTGTTTTTT.

The chain couples TRBV5-1 to TRBJ2-1; TRBD2 matches 7 bases. CDR1 SGHRS and CDR2 YFSETQ come from the germline V gene. This CDR3 contains 16 residues. V trimming: 1 base; J trimming: 3 bases; junction bases outside the gene matches: 7. CDR3 nucleotide sequence: TGCGCCAGCAGCTTGCTTGGGACTACCAACTACAATGAGCAGTTCTTC. It yields the protein CASSLLGTTNYNEQFF.

This chain joins TRBV29-1 and TRBJ2-7; D gene uncertain. Looked up from germline, CDR1 is SQVTM and CDR2 is ANQGSEA. Trimming cost V 7 bases and J 3 bases, with 10 bases left between them. This CDR3 is built from 11 residues. This CDR3 is CSARAGYEQYF. The CDR3 bases are TGCAGCGCTCGCGCCGGCTACGAGCAGTACTTC.

The chain has TRBV6-6 and TRBJ2-7; D perhaps matches TRBD2 (6 bases). The CDR3 extends over 13 amino acids. The germline V gene encodes CDR1 MNHNY and CDR2 SVGAGI (reference sequence). V dropped 0 bases and J dropped 5 bases, with 8 bases sitting between them. The CDR3 bases are TGTGCCAGCAGTTACTCGCGGGGAGACGAGCAGTACTTC. Translating it yields CASSYSRGDEQYF.

The chain combines TRBV5-5 with TRBJ2-3; 8 positions match TRBD1. Germline lookup yields CDR1 SGHKS and CDR2 YYEKEE (reference sequence). The CDR3 runs to 14 residues. With V trimmed by 3 bases and J by 3 bases, 3 bases remained unmatched. The CDR3 here is CASSSTGGTDTQYF. Written as DNA, the CDR3 is TGTGCCAGCAGCTCAACAGGGGGGACAGATACGCAGTATTTT.

This rearrangement joins TRBV7-7 to TRBJ2-5; TRBD1 matches at 9 bases. This CDR3 has 15 residues. The J segment lost 5 bases and the V segment lost 1 base, leaving 5 bases of the junction unmatched. Germline CDR1 SSHAT, CDR2 FNYEAQ (reference sequence). The CDR3 DNA reads as TGTGCCAGCAGCTTAGTTCCGACAGGGGGGGAGACCCAGTACTTC. Translating it yields CASSLVPTGGETQYF.

This chain links TRBV9 with TRBJ2-1; perhaps D is TRBD1 or TRBD2 (5 bases each). CDR3 length: 12 residues. The germline CDR1 and CDR2 sequences are SGDLS and YYNGEE. V lost 2 bases, J lost 9 bases, and 9 bases lay in between. The CDR3 DNA reads TGTGCCAGCAGCGTGGGGGTTGCTGAGCAGTTCTTC. It translates to CASSVGVAEQFF.

This sequence joins TRBV19 and TRBJ2-1; the match to TRBD2 covers 8 bases. Trimming took 8 bases from V and 7 from J; bases not matched to a gene: 10. CDR1 and CDR2 from the germline V gene are LNHDA and SQIVND (reference sequence). There are 14 residues in the CDR3. In nucleotides, the CDR3 is TGTGCCAGTCAGCCCAGCGGGAGCCATAATGAGCAGTTCTTC. This translates into CASQPSGSHNEQFF.

V usage is TRBV30 and J usage is TRBJ1-5; tentatively, D is TRBD1 (5 bases). V lost 0 bases to trimming and J lost 1 base, with 16 bases between them. The CDR3 loop spans 17 amino acids. Germline V gene sequence: CDR1 GTSNPN, CDR2 SVGIG (reference sequence). The CDR3, as DNA: TGTGCCTGGAGTGTTGGGACTCCCGTAAAGAGCAATCAGCCCCAGCATTTT. Its translation: CAWSVGTPVKSNQPQHF.

The count of this clone is one. The chain carries TRBV10-3 and TRBJ2-1, with a weak D call TRBD2 (6 bases). The V and J ends lost 3 bases and 5 bases respectively, with 17 bases between them. The CDR3 runs 16 residues. Germline V CDR1 and CDR2: ENHRY, SYGVKD. CDR3: CAISEFTPGLNNEQFF. CDR3 DNA sequence: TGTGCCATCAGTGAATTTACGCCGGGACTTAACAATGAGCAGTTCTTC.

This clone was seen just once. The chain combines TRBV7-8 with TRBJ2-5; 8 bases are a match to TRBD1. V gave up 4 bases and J gave up 8 bases; unmatched junction bases: 12. The length of the CDR3 is 15 residues. The germline CDR1 and CDR2 sequences are SGHVS and FQNEAQ. CDR3 DNA sequence: TGTGCCAGCAGCTCACGGGCAGGGGGCGCAGGAACCCAGTACTTC. This gives the protein CASSSRAGGAGTQYF.

The chain employs TRBV2 and TRBJ1-2; 7 nucleotides line up with TRBD1. This CDR3 is built from 13 residues. The junction had 3 bases not matched to a gene; V was cut back by 2 bases and J by 6 bases. The V gene's germline CDR1 is SNHLY and CDR2 FYNNEI. The CDR3 spells CASSEQGVDGYTF. The CDR3 coding sequence is TGTGCCAGCAGTGAACAGGGGGTCGATGGCTACACCTTC.

The chain employs TRBV28 and TRBJ1-4; a possible D gene is TRBD1 (5 bases). Trimming removed 5 bases from V and 7 bases from J, with 17 bases in between. The CDR3 is 15 amino acids. CDR1 is MDHEN, CDR2 SYDVKM, per germline. The CDR3 loop reads CASSPPHRSGEKLFF. The CDR3 DNA follows: TGTGCCAGCAGTCCACCCCACAGGTCCGGTGAAAAACTGTTTTTT.

In this sample, this clone turned up once. The rearrangement links TRBV5-6 to TRBJ1-4; no clear D gene. The CDR3 loop spans 13 amino acids. The germline V gene encodes CDR1 SGHDT and CDR2 YYEEEE. V lost 0 bases and J lost 7, with 7 bases in between. The CDR3 sequence is CASSLVQVEKLFF. Here the CDR3 DNA reads TGTGCCAGCAGCTTGGTGCAGGTTGAAAAACTGTTTTTT.

This chain links TRBV6-5 with TRBJ1-1; D may be TRBD1 (6 bases). Germline CDR1 is MNHEY and CDR2 is SVGAGI. CDR3 length equals 16 residues. V was shortened by 2 bases and J by 4 bases, with 17 bases between the two germline ends. CDR3 DNA sequence: TGTGCCAGCAGTTACGAGGGGGGAGTTGTCGGCACTGAAGCTTTCTTT. As protein: CASSYEGGVVGTEAFF.

The chain links TRBV28 to TRBJ2-7; D is perhaps TRBD1 (6 bases). Looked up from germline, CDR1 is MDHEN and CDR2 is SYDVKM. Between the trimmed V and J ends, which lost 6 bases and 3 bases, there was a span of 18 bases. The CDR3 contains 15 residues. Here the CDR3 DNA reads TGTGCCAGCAGCTCCTACAGGGATCCGATCTACGAGCAGTACTTC. This codes for CASSSYRDPIYEQYF.

V gene TRBV5-4 combines with J gene TRBJ1-2; 9 positions agree with TRBD1. The trim removed 4 bases at V and 8 bases at J, leaving 6 bases unmatched. This CDR3 spans 13 amino acids. Germline-derived CDR1 and CDR2 are SGHNT and YYREEE (reference sequence). In nucleotides, the CDR3 is TGTGCCAGCAGCGGACAGGGGCAAGGAGGCTACACCTTC. Protein: CASSGQGQGGYTF. Using reference TRBV5-4 and TRBJ1-2 for the parts outside the CDR3, the full variable domain is ETGVTQSPTHLIKTRGQQVTLRCSSQSGHNTVSWYQQALGQGPQFIFQYYREEENGRGNFPPRFSGLQFPNYSSELNVNALELDDSALYLCASSGQGQGGYTFGSGTRLTVV.

The chain couples TRBV7-9 to TRBJ1-2; the D is unclear. CDR1 is SEHNR and CDR2 is FQNEAQ in the germline V gene (reference sequence). V lost 5 bases and J lost 6, with 16 bases in between. This CDR3 comprises 14 residues. The CDR3 DNA follows: TGTGCCAGCAGCCGCGGACGTGGGTTTGATGGCTACACCTTC. As protein: CASSRGRGFDGYTF. Combining the CDR3 with reference TRBV7-9 and TRBJ1-2 gives the whole variable domain DTGVSQNPRHKITKRGQNVTFRCDPISEHNRLYWYRQTLGQGPEFLTYFQNEAQLEKSRLLSDRFSAERPKGSFSTLEIQRTEQGDSAMYLCASSRGRGFDGYTFGSGTRLTVV.

The rearrangement uses TRBV2 and TRBJ1-1, with TRBD1 matching 8 bases. V trimming: 2 bases; J trimming: 4 bases; junction bases outside the gene matches: 3. CDR1 SNHLY and CDR2 FYNNEI come from the germline V gene. This CDR3 has 14 residues. CDR3 nucleotides: TGTGCCAGCAGTGAATGGACAGGGACCACTGAAGCTTTCTTT. Its translation is CASSEWTGTTEAFF.

This CDR3 is CASSPLGQRYQPQHF. The DNA of the CDR3 is TGTGCCAGTAGTCCGTTGGGACAGAGATATCAGCCCCAGCATTTT. V and J are TRBV19 and TRBJ1-5; 7 nucleotides agree with TRBD1. Trimming cost V 5 bases and J 5 bases; bases outside gene matches: 9. The CDR3 length is 15 residues. CDR1 is LNHDA, CDR2 SQIVND, per germline (reference sequence).

This clone showed up just once. CDR3 in amino acids: CASSLAASTDRVYSYEQYF. In nucleotides, the CDR3 is TGTGCCAGCAGCTTAGCCGCTTCAACCGACAGGGTCTATTCCTACGAGCAGTACTTC. V usage is TRBV7-9 and J usage is TRBJ2-7, with 7 bases matching TRBD1. Germline V gene data show CDR1 as SEHNR and CDR2 as FQNEAQ (reference sequence). This CDR3 has 19 residues. The J segment lost 1 base and the V segment lost 0 bases, leaving 15 bases of the junction unmatched.